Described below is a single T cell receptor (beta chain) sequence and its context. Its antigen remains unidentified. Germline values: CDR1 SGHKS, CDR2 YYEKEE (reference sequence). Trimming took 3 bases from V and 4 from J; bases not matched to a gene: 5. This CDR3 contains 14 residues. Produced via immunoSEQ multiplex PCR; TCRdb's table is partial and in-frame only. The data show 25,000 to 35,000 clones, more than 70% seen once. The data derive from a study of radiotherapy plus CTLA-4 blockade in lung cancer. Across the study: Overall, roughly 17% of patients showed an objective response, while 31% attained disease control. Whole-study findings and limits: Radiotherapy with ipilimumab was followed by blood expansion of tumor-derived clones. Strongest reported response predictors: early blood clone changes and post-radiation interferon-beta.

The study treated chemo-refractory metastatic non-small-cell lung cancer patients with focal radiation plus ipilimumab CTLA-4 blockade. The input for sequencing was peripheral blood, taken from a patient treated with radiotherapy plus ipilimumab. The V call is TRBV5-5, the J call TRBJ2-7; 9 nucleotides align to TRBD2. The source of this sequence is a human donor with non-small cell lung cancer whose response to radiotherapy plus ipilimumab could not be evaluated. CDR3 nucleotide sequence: TGTGCCAGCAGCTGGAGACTAGCGGATTACGAGCAGTACTTC. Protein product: CASSWRLADYEQYF.